This T cell receptor beta chain was sequenced in a study of CD8 T cells in Susac syndrome. Through negative isolation, CD4+ and CD8+ T cells were obtained, while TEMRA cells were enriched using FACS. The V gene's germline CDR1 is SEHNR and CDR2 FQNEAQ (reference sequence). The V and J ends lost 7 bases and 4 bases respectively, with 19 bases between them. The CDR3 length is 15 residues. RNA in amounts of about 0.5 to 1 ug was reverse transcribed with random hexamers. TCRdb fed the immunoSEQ multiplex PCR reads into MiXCR, producing one record per CDR3 protein. The sample holds 100,000 to 150,000 distinct CDR3 sequences, about 94% seen once.

Specimen: CD4+ T cells from PBMCs. The TCR comes from a human donor in good health. V is TRBV7-9 and J is TRBJ2-5; D may match TRBD1 or TRBD2 (6 bases each). The CDR3 is CASIGGTGQGETQYF. For the CDR3, the DNA is TGTGCCAGCATCGGGGGCACAGGGCAAGGAGAGACCCAGTACTTC.